This T cell receptor (beta chain) stems from a study of a mutant IDH1 vaccine in newly diagnosed glioma. In the study overall: During weeks 1, 3, 5, 7, 11, 15, 19 and 23, patients received eight vaccinations. First vaccine doses came 4-6 weeks after radiotherapy alone, or with temozolomide cycles. Beforehand, treatment had been radiotherapy, temozolomide, or both; the majority received both. Treatment recipients were approximately 60% male and about 40% female, and their mean age was approximately 42 years.

Germline-derived CDR1 and CDR2 are SGHRS and YFSETQ. V trimming: 4 bases; J trimming: 5 bases; junction bases outside the gene matches: 5. The CDR3 is made up of 14 amino acids. Sample time point: week 11, during vaccination. Each dose of the vaccine consisted of 300 ug of mutant IDH1 20-mer peptide, with topical imiquimod. Sequencing used immunoSEQ multiplex PCR; TCRdb keeps in-frame clones, though not all of them. The table has some 60,000 clones, about 84% seen once; the top ten hold 3% to 4.5%. In regard to this clone: Its matching antigen is unknown.

J is TRBJ2-1 and V is TRBV5-1; 8 bases match TRBD2. The sequence came from a man aged 25 to 40 with glioma. Sequenced here: PBMCs, sampled from a glioma patient whose treatment included an IDH1 peptide vaccine. Written as DNA, the CDR3 is TGCGCCAGCAGCACTCTAGCGGGCAACAATGAGCAGTTCTTC. Residues: CASSTLAGNNEQFF.